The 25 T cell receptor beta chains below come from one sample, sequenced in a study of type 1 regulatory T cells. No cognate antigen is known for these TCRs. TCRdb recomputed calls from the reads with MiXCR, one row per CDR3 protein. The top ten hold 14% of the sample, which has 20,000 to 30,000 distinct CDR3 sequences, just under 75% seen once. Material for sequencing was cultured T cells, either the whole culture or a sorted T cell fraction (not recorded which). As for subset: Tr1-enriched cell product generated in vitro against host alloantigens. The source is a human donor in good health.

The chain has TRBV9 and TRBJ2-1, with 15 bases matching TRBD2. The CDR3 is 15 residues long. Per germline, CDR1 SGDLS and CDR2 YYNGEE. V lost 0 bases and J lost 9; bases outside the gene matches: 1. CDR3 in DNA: TGTGCCAGCAGCGTAGCGGGACTAGCGGGGGGTGAGCAGTTCTTC. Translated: CASSVAGLAGGEQFF.

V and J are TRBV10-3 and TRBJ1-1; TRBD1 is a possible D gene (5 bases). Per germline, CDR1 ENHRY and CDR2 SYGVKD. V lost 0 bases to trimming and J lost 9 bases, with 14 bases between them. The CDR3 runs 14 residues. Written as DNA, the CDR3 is TGTGCCATCAGTGAGTCGGGGGAGCTGGGCCAAGCTTTCTTT. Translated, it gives CAISESGELGQAFF.

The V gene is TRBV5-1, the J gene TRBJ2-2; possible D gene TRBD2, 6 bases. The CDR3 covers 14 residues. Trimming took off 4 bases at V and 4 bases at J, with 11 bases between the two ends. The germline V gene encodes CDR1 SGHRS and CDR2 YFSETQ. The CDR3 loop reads CASSPGTLTGELFF. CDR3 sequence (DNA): TGCGCCAGCAGCCCGGGGACTCTCACCGGGGAGCTGTTTTTT.

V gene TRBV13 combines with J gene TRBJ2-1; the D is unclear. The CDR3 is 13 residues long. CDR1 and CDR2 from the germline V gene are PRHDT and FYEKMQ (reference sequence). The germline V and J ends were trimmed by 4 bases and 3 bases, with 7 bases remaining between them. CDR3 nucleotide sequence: TGTGCCAGCAGCTCAGTCGGCTACAATGAGCAGTTCTTC. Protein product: CASSSVGYNEQFF. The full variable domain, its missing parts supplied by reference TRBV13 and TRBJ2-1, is AAGVIQSPRHLIKEKRETATLKCYPIPRHDTVYWYQQGPGQDPQFLISFYEKMQSDKGSIPDRFSAQQFSDYHSELNMSSLELGDSALYFCASSSVGYNEQFFGPGTRLTVL.

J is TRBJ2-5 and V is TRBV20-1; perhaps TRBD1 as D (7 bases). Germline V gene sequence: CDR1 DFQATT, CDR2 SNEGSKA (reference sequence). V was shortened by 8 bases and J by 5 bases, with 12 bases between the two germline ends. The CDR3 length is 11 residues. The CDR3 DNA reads TGCAGTCCAGGGGGGCGGGAGACCCAGTACTTC. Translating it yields CSPGGRETQYF.

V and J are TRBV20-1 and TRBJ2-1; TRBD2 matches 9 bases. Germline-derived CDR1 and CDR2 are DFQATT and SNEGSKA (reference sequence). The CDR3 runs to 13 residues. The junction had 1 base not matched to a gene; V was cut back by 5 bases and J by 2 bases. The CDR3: CSARTSAYNEQFF. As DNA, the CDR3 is TGCAGTGCTCGGACTAGCGCCTACAATGAGCAGTTCTTC.

DNA for the CDR3: TGTGCCAGCAGCGCCAGACAGGGGAGGGGAGAGACCCAGTACTTC. Its translation: CASSARQGRGETQYF. The chain combines TRBV7-9 with TRBJ2-5; possibly TRBD1 for D (8 bases). The CDR3 totals 15 residues. Germline V CDR1 and CDR2: SEHNR, FQNEAQ (reference sequence). Deletions cut 5 bases from V and 4 bases from J, with 17 bases between.

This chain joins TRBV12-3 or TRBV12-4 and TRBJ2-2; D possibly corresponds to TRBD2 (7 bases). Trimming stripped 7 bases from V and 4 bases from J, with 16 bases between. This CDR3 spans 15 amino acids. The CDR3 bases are TGTGCCAGCACTAGACGGGGGGCCGGCACCGGGGAGCTGTTTTTT. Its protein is CASTRRGAGTGELFF.

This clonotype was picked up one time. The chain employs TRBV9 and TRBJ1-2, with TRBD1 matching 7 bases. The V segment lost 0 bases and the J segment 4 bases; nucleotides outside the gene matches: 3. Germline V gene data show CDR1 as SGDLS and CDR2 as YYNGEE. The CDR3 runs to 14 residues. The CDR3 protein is CASSVGPGGYGYTF. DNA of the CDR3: TGTGCCAGCAGCGTAGGCCCAGGGGGCTATGGCTACACCTTC.

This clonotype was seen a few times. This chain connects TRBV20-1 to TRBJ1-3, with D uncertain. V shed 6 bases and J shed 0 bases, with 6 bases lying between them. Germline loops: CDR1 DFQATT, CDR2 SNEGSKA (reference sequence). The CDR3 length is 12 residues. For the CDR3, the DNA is TGCAGTGCAATCCACTCTGGAAACACCATATATTTT. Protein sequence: CSAIHSGNTIYF.

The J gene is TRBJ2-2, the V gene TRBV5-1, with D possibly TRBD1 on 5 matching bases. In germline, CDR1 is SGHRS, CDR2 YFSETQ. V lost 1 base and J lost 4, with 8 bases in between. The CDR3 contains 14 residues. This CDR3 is CASSLKGSTGELFF. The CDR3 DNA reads TGCGCCAGCAGCTTGAAGGGGTCCACCGGGGAGCTGTTTTTT.

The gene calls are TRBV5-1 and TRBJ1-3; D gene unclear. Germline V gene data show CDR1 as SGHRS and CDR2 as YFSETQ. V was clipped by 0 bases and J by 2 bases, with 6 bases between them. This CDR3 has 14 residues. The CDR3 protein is CASSLGSTGNTIYF. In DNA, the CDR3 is TGCGCCAGCAGCTTGGGCAGTACTGGAAACACCATATATTTT.

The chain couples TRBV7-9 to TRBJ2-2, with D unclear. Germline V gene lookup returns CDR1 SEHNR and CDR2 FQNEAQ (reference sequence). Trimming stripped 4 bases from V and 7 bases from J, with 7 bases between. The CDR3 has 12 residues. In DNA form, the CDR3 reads TGTGCCAGCAGCTCGACAAGCGGGGAGCTGTTTTTT. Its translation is CASSSTSGELFF.

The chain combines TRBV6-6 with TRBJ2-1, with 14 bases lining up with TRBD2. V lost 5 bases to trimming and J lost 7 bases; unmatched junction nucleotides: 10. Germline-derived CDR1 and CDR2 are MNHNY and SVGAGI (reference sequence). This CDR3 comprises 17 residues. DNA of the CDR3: TGTGCCAGCAGTCAACCGACTAGCGGGGGGGTGGGGAATGAGCAGTTCTTC. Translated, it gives CASSQPTSGGVGNEQFF.

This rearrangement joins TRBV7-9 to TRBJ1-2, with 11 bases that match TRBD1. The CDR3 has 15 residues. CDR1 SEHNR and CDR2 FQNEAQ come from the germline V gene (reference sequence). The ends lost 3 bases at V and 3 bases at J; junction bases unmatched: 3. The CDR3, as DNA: TGTGCCAGCAGCTTCTGGACAGGGGGCGACTATGGCTACACCTTC. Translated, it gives CASSFWTGGDYGYTF.

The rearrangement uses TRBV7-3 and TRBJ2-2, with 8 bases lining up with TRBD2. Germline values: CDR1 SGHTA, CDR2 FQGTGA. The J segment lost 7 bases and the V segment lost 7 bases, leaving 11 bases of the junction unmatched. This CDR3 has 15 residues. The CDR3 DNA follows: TGTGCCAGCACCCTCGGGGGGGGGCCTGGCGGGGAGCTGTTTTTT. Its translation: CASTLGGGPGGELFF.

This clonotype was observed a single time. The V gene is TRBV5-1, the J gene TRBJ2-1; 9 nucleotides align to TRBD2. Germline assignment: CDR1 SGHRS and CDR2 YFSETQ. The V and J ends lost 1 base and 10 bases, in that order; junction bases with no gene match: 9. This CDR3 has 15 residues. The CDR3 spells CASSLTRGGAGEQFF. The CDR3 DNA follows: TGCGCCAGCAGCTTGACCCGCGGGGGGGCCGGAGAGCAGTTCTTC.

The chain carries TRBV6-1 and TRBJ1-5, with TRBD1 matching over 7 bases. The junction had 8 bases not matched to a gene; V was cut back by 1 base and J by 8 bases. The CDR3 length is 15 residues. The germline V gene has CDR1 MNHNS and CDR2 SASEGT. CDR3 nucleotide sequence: TGTGCCAGCAGTGAAGGGACAGGATGGGGCAAGCCCCAGCATTTT. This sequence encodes CASSEGTGWGKPQHF.

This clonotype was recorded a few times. CDR3 coding DNA: TGTGCCAGCAGTTTGACTAGCGGGGGCCTCTCCTACAATGAGCAGTTCTTC. Amino acid sequence: CASSLTSGGLSYNEQFF. V gene TRBV27 combines with J gene TRBJ2-1, with 12 bases that match TRBD2. Germline V gene sequence: CDR1 MNHEY, CDR2 SMNVEV (reference sequence). CDR3 length: 17 amino acids. Trimming at V came to 3 bases and at J to 0 bases, leaving 3 bases not matched to a gene.

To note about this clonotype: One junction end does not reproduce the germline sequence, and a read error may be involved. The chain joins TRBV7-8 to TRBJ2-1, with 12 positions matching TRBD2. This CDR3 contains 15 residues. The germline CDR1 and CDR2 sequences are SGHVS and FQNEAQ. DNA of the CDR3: TGTGCCAGCAGCCTAGCGGGGGGGACCTACAATGAGCAGTTCTTC. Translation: CASSLAGGTYNEQFF.

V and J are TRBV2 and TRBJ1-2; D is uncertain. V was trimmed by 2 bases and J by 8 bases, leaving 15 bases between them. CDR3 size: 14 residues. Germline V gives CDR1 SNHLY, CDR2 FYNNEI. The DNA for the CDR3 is TGTGCCAGCAGTGAAAGAGCAGGACCTAGGGGCTACACCTTC. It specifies CASSERAGPRGYTF.

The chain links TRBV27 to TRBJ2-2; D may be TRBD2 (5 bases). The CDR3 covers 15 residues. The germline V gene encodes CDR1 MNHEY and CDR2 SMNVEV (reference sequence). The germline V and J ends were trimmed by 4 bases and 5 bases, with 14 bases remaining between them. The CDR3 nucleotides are TGTGCCAGCAGTTCCCCCCAACTAGAAACCGGGGAGCTGTTTTTT. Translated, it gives CASSSPQLETGELFF.

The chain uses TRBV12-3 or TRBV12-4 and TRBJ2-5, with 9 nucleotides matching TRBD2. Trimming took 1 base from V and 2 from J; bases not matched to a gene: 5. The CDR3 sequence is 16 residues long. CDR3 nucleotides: TGTGCCAGCAGTTTAGGCGGTCTAGCGGGGCAAGAGACCCAGTACTTC. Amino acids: CASSLGGLAGQETQYF.

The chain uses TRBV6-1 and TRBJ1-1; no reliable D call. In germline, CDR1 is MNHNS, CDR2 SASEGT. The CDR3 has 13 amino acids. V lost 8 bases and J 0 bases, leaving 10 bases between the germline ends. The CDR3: CASRSIMNTEAFF. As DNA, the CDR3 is TGTGCCAGCCGAAGTATCATGAACACTGAAGCTTTCTTT.

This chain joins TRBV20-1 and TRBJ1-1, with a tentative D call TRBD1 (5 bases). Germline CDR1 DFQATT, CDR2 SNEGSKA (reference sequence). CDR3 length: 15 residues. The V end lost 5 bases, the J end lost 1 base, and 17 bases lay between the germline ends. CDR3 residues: CSASPDGGGNTEAFF. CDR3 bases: TGCAGTGCTTCACCCGACGGGGGGGGGAACACTGAAGCTTTCTTT.